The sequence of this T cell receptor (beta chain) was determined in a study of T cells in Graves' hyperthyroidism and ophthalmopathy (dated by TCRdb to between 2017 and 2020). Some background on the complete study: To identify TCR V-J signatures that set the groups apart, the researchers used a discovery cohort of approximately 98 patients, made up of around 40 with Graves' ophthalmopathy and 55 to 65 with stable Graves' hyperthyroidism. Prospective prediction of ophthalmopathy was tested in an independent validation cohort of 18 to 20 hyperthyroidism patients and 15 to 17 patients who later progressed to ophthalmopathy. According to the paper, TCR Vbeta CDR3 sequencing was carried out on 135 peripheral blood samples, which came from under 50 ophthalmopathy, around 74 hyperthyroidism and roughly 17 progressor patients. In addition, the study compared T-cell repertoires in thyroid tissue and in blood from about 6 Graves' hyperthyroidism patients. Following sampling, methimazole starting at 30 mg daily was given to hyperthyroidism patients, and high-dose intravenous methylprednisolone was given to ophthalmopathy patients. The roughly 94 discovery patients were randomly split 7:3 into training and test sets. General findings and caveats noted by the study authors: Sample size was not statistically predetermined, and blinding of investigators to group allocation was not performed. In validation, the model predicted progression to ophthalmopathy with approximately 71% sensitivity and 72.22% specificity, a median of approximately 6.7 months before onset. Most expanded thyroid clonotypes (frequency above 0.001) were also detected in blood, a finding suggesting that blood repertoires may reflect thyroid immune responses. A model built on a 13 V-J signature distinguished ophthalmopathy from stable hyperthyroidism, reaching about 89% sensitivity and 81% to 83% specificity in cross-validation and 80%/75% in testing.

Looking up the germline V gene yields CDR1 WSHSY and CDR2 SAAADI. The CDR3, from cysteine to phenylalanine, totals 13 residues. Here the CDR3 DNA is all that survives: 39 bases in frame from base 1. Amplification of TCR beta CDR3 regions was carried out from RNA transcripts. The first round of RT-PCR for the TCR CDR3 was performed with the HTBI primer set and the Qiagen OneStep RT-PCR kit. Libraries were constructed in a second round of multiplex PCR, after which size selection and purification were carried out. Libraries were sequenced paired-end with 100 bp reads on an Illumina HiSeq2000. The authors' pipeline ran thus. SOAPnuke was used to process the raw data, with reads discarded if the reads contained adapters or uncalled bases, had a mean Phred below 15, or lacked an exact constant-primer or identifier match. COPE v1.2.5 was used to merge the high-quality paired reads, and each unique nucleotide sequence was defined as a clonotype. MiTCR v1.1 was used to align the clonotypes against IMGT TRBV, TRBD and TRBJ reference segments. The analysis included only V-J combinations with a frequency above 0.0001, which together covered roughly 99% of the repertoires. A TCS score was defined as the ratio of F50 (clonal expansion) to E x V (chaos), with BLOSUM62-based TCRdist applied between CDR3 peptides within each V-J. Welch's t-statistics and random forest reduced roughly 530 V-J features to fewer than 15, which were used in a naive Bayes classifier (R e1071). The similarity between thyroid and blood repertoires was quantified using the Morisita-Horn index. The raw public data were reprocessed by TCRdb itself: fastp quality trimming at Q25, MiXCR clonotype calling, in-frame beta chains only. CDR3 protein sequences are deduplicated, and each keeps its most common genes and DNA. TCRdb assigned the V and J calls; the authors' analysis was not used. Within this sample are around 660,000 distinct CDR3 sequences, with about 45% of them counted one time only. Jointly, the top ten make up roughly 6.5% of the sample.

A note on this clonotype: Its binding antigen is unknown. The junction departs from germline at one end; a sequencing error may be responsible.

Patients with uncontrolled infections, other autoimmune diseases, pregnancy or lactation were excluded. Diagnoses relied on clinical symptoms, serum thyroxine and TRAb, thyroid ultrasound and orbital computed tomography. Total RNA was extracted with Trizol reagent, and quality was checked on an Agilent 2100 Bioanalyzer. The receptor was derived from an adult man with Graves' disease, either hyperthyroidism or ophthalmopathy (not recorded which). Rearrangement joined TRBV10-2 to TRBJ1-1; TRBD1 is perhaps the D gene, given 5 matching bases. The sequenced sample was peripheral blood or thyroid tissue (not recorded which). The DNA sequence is TGCGTCAGCAGCCGACAGTTGAACACTGAAGCTTTCTTT. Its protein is CVSSRQLNTEAFF.